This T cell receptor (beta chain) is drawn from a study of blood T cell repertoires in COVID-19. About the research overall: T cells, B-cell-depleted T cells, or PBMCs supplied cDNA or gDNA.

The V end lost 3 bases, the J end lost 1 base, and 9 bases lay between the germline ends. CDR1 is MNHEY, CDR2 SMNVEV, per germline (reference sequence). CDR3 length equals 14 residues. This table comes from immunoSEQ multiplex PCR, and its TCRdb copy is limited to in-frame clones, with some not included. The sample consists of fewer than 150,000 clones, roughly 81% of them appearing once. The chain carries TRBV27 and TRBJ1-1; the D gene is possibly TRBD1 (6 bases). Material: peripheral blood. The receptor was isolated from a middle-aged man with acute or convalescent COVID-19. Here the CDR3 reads CASSLAGANTEAFF. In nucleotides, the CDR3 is TGTGCCAGCAGTTTGGCAGGGGCGAACACTGAAGCTTTCTTT.